The clone carrying this TCR beta chain is classed as medium-sized. These data come from a study of tumor-infiltrating lymphocytes in localized non-small cell lung cancer. Measured with immunoSEQ multiplex PCR; TCRdb has only the in-frame clones, and not every one. The repertoire holds more than 9,000 clones, with around 57% as singletons. CDR1 is SQVTM, CDR2 ANQGSEA, per germline. The germline V and J ends were trimmed by 3 bases and 2 bases, with 10 bases remaining between them. This CDR3 is built from 13 residues. The sample was lung tumor tissue. The origin of this receptor is a human donor with non-small cell lung cancer. V usage is TRBV29-1 and J usage is TRBJ1-2, with a tentative D call TRBD1 (5 bases). CDR3 sequence (DNA): TGCAGCGTTGAGGGGGAATGGAACTATGGCTACACCTTC. It yields the protein CSVEGEWNYGYTF. The entire variable domain, with the rest obtained from reference TRBV29-1 and TRBJ1-2, is as follows: SAVISQKPSRDICQRGTSLTIQCQVDSQVTMMFWYRQQPGQSLTLIATANQGSEATYESGFVIDKFPISRPNLTFSTLTVSNMSPEDSSIYLCSVEGEWNYGYTFGSGTRLTVV.